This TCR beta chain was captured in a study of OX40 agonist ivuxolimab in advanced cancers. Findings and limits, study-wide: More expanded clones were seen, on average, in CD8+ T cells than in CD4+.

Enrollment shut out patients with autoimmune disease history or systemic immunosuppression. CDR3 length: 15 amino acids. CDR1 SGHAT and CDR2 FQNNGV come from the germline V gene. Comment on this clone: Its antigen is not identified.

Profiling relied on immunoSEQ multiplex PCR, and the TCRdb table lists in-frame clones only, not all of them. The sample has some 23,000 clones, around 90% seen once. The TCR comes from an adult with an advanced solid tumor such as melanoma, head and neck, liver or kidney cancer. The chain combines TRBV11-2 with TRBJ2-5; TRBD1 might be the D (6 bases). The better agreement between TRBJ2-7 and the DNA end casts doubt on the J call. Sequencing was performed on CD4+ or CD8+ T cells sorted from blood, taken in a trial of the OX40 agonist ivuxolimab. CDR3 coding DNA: TGTGCCAGCAGCTTAGATAGGGGGTTCCTCTACGAGCAGTACTTC. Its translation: CASSLDRGFLYEQYF.